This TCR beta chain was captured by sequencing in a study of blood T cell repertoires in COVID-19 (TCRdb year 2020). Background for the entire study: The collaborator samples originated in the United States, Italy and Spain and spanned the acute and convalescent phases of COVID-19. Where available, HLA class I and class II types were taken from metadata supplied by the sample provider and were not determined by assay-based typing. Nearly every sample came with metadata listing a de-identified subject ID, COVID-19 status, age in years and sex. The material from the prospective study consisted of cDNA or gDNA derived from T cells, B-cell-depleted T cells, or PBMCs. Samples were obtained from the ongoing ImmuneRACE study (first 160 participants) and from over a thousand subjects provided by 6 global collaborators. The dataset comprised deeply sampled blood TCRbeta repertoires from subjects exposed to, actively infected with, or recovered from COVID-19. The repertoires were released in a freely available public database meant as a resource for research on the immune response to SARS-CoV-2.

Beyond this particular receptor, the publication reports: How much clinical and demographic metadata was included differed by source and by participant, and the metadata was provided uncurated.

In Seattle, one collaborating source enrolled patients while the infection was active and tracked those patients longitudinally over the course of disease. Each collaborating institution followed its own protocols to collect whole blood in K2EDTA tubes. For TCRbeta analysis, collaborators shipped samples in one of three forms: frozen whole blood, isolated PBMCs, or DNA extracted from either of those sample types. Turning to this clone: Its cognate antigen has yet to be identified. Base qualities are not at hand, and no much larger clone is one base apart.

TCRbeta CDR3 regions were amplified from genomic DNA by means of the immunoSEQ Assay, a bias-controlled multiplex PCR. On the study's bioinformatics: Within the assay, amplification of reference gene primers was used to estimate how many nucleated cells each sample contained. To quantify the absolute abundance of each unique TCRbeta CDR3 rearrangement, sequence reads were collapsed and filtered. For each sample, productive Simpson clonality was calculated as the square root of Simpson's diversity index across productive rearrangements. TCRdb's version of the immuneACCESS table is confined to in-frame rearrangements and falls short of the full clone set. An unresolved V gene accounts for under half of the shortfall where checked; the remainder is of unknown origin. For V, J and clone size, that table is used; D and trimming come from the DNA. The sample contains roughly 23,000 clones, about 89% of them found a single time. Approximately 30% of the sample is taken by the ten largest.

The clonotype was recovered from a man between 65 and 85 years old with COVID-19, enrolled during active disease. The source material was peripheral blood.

The bases are TGTGCCAGTAGTATGTGGGAGTGGTGGACTGAAGCTTTCTTT. Translated, this is CASSMWEWWTEAFF. This sequence uses TRBV19 and TRBJ1-1; the D gene is not confidently resolved. The germline V gene (reference sequence) yields LNHDA for CDR1 and SQIVND for CDR2. Inclusive of the bounding cysteine and phenylalanine, the CDR3 is 14 residues long. The kept DNA is CDR3 alone, 42 bases in frame from the first base. V is shortened by 3 bases, J by 5 bases, and the region joining them spans 13 bases.